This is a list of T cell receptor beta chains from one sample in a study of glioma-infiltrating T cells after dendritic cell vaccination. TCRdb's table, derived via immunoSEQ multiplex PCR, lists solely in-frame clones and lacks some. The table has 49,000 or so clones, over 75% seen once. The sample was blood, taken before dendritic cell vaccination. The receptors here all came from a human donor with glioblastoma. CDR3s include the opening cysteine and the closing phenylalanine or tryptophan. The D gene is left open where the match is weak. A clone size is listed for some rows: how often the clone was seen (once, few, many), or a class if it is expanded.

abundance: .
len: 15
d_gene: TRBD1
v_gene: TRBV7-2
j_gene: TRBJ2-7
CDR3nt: TGTGCCAGCAGTTTTGACAGGGGGAGTACCTACGAGCAGTACTTC
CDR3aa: CASSFDRGSTYEQYF

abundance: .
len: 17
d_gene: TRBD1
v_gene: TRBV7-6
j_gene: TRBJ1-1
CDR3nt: TGTGCCAGCAGCTTTGGCACCGGGACAGGGTCTGCTACTGAAGCTTTCTTT
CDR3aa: CASSFGTGTGSATEAFF

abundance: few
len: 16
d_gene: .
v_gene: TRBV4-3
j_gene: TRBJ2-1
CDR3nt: TGCGCCAGCAGCCAAGATAGCGGTGGCTCCTACAATGAGCAGTTCTTC
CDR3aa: CASSQDSGGSYNEQFF

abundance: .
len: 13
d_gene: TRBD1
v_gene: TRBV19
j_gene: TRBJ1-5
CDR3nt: TGTGCCTCCGGGATTCAGGGGGGTCAGCCCCAGCATTTT
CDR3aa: CASGIQGGQPQHF

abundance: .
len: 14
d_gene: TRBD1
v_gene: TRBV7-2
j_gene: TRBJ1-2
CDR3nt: TGTGCCAGCAGCCCGGGGACAGGGCCTTATGGCTACACCTTC
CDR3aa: CASSPGTGPYGYTF

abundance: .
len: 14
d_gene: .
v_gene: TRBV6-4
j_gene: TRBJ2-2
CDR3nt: TGTGCCAGCAGTAGTCTAGCAGGCACCGGGGAGCTGTTTTTT
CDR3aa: CASSSLAGTGELFF

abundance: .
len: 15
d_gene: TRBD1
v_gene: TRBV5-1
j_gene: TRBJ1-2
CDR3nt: TGCGCCAGCTCCCCATCGGGACAGTGGAGCTATGGCTACACCTTC
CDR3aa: CASSPSGQWSYGYTF

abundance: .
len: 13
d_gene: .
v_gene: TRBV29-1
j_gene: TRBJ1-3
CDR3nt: TGCAGCGTCTCCCTTTTACTCGGAAACACCATATATTTT
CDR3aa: CSVSLLLGNTIYF

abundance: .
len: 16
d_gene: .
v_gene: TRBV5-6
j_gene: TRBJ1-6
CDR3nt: TGTGCCAGCAGCCTCTACAGGGTTTCCTATAATTCACCCCTCCACTTT
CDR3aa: CASSLYRVSYNSPLHF

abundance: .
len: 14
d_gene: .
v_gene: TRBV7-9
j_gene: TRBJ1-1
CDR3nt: TGTGCCAGCAGCTTACAGGGGATGAACACTGAAGCTTTCTTT
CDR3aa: CASSLQGMNTEAFF

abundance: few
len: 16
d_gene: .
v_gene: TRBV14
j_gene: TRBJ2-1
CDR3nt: TGTGCCAGCAGCCATTTCCAGGGTGGGGGGAACAATGAGCAGTTCTTC
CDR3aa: CASSHFQGGGNNEQFF

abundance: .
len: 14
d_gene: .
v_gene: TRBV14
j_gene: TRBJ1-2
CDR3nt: TGTGCCAGCAGCCAAGACACGGGTATCTATGGCTACACCTTC
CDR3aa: CASSQDTGIYGYTF

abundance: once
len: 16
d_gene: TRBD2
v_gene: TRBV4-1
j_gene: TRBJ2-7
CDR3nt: TGCGCCAGCAGCCAGTTCAGCGGGGTCAGCTCCTACGAGCAGTACTTC
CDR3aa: CASSQFSGVSSYEQYF

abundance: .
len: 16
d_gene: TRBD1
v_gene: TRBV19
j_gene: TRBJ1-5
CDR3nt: TGTGCCAGTAGCCCCCTTGGGACAGTTAGCAATCAGCCCCAGCATTTT
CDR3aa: CASSPLGTVSNQPQHF

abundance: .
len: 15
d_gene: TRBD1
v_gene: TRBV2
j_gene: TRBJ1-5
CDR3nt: TGTGCCAGCAGAAGGACAGGGAGCAGCAATCAGCCCCAGCATTTT
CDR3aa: CASRRTGSSNQPQHF

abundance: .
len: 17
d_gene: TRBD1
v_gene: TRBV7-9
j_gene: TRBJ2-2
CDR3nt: TGTGCCAGCAGCTTAACGGACAGGGGCAGGAACACCGGGGAGCTGTTTTTT
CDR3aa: CASSLTDRGRNTGELFF

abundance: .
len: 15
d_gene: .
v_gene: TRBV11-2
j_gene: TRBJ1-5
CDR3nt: TGTGCCAGCAGCTTAGGGTCTAATAGCAATCAGCCCCAGCATTTT
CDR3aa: CASSLGSNSNQPQHF

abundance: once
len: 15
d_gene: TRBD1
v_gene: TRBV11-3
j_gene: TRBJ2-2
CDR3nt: TGTGCCAGCAGCTTTCGCAGGGGGTACACCGGGGAGCTGTTTTTT
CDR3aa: CASSFRRGYTGELFF

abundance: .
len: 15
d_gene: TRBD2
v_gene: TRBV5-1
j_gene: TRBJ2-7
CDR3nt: TGCGCCAGCAGTGTAGGACTAGCGGGGCCATACGAGCAGTACTTC
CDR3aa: CASSVGLAGPYEQYF

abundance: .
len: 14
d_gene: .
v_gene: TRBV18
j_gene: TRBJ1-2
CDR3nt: TGTGCCAGCTCACCAAGTAGGGGCCCACATGGCTACACCTTC
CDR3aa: CASSPSRGPHGYTF

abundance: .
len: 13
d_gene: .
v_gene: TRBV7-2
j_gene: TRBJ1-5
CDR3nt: TGTGCCAGCAGCTTAGCTGAGAATCAGCCCCAGCATTTT
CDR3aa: CASSLAENQPQHF

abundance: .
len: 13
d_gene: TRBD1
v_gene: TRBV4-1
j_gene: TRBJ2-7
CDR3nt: TGCGCCAGCAGCCGTACAGGGGACTACGAGCAGTACTTC
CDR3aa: CASSRTGDYEQYF